This entry is about one T cell receptor (beta chain). What it binds is unknown. As processed by the authors: Junction-only sequences without quality scores came from ImmunoSEQ, so filtering differed. The repertoire was sequenced with immunoSEQ multiplex PCR; TCRdb's copy has only in-frame clones and lacks some. D and trimming come from the DNA, and the V and J calls and clone size come from that table. The table has around 2.3 million clones, under 97% seen once. V gave up 7 bases and J gave up 5 bases; unmatched junction bases: 11. The CDR3 extends over 15 amino acids. The data were obtained in a study of shared clonotypes between healthy human individuals. General observations from the study: Apart from blood, nothing was sampled; tissue repertoires likely differ.

Input material: naive CD4+ T cells sorted from blood. The subset is: CD45RA+ positively selected. The receptor was derived from a young man in good health. The rearrangement uses TRBV6-7 and TRBJ1-1; 9 bases align to TRBD1. TRBV6-7 is treated as an ORF (open reading frame) with a function not yet certain. Here the CDR3 DNA reads TGTGCCAGCACCCCCTACCGGGACAGGGTAACTGAAGCTTTCTTT. It encodes CASTPYRDRVTEAFF.